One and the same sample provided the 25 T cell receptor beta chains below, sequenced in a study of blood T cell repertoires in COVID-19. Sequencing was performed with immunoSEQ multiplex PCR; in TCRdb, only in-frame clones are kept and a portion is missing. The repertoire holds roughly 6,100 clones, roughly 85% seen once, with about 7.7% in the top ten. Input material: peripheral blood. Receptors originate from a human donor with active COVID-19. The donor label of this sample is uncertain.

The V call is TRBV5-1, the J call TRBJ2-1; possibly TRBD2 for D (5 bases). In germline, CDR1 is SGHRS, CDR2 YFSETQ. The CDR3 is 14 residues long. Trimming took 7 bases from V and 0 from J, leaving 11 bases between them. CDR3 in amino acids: CASARRNSYNEQFF. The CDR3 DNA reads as TGCGCCAGCGCGCGGAGGAACTCCTACAATGAGCAGTTCTTC.

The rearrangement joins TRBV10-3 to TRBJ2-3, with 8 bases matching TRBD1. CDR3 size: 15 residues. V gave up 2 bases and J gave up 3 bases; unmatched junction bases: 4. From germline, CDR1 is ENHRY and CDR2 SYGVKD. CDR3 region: CAISEPGQGTDTQYF. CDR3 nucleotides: TGTGCCATCAGTGAGCCCGGACAGGGAACAGATACGCAGTATTTT.

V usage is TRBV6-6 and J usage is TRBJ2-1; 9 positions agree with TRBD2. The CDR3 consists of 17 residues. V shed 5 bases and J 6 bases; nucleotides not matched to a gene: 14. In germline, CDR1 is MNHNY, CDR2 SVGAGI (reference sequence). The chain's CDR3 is CASSPRASGTGRNEQFF. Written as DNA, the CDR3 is TGTGCCAGCAGTCCCCGAGCTAGCGGGACCGGGCGCAATGAGCAGTTCTTC.

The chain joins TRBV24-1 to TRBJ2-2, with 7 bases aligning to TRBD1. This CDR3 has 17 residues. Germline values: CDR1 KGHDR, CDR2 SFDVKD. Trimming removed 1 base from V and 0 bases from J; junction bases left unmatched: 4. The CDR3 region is CATSDFSDRPNTGELFF. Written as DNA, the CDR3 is TGTGCCACCAGTGATTTTTCGGACAGGCCGAACACCGGGGAGCTGTTTTTT.

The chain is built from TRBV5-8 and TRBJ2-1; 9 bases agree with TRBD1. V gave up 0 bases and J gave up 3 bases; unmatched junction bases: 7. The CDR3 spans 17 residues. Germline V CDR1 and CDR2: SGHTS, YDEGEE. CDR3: CASSLVAGTGFYNEQFF. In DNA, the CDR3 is TGTGCCAGCAGCTTGGTTGCCGGGACAGGGTTCTACAATGAGCAGTTCTTC. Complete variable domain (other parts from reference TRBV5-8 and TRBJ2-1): EAGVTQSPTHLIKTRGQQATLRCSPISGHTSVYWYQQALGLGLQFLLWYDEGEERNRGNFPPRFSGRQFPNYSSELNVNALELEDSALYLCASSLVAGTGFYNEQFFGPGTRLTVL.

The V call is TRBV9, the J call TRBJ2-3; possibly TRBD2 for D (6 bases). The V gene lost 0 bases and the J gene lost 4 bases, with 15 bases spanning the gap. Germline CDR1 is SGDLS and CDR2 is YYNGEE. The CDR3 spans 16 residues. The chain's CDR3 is CASSVARAGRSDTQYF. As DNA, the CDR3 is TGTGCCAGCAGCGTAGCTCGAGCAGGGAGGTCAGATACGCAGTATTTT.

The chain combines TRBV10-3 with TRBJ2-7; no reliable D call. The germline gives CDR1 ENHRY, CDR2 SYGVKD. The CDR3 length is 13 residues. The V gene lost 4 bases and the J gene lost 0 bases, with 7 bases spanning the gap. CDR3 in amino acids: CAISADNSYEQYV. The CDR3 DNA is TGTGCCATCAGTGCAGACAACTCCTACGAGCAGTACGTC.

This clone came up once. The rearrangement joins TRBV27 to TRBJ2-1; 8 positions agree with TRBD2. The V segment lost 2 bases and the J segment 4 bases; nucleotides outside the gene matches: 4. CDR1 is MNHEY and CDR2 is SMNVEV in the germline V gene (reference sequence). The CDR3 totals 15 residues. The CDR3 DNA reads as TGTGCCAGCAGTTTAGTAGCGGGGAGTTACAATGAGCAGTTCTTC. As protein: CASSLVAGSYNEQFF.

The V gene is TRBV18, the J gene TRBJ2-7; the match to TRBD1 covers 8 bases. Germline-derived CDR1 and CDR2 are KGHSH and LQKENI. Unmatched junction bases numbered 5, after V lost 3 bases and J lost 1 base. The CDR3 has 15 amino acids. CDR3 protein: CASSPSGGSSYEQYF. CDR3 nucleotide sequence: TGTGCCAGCTCACCCTCAGGGGGCAGTTCCTACGAGCAGTACTTC.

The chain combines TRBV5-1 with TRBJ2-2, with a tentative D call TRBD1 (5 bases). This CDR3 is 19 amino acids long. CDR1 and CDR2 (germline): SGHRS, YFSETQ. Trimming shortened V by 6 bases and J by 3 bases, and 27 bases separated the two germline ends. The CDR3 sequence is CASKSLLTTGHWDTGELFF. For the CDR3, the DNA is TGCGCCAGCAAGAGTCTCCTTACAACAGGCCACTGGGACACCGGGGAGCTGTTTTTT.

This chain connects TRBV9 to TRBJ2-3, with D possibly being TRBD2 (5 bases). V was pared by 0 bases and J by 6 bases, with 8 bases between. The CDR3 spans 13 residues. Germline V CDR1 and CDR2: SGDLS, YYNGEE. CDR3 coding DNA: TGTGCCAGCAGCGTAGAGGGAGCGGATACGCAGTATTTT. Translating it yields CASSVEGADTQYF.

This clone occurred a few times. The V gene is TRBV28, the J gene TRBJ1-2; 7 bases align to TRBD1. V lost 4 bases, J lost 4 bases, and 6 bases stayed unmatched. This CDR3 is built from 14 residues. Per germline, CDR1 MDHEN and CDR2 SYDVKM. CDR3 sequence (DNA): TGTGCCAGCAGTTATCAGCAGGGGGTCTATGGCTACACCTTC. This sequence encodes CASSYQQGVYGYTF.

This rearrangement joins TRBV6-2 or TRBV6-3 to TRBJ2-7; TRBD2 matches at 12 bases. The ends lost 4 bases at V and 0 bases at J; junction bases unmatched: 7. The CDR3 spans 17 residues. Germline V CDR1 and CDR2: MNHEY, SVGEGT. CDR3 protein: CASSLASGRVSSYEQYV. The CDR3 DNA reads TGTGCCAGCAGTTTGGCTAGCGGGAGGGTAAGCTCCTACGAGCAGTACGTC.

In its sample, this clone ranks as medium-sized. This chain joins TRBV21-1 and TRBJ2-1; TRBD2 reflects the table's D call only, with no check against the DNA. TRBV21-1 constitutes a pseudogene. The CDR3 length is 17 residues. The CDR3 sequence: CASPEGNRPGVGNEQFF. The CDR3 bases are TGTGCCAGCCCCGAGGGAAACCGCCCGGGAGTCGGGAATGAGCAGTTCTTC.

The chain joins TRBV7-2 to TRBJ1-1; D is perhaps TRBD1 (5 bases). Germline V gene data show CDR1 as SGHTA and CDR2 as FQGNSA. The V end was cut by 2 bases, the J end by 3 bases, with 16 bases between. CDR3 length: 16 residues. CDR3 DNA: TGTGCCAGCAGCTTACTGCGGGCAGGAGGGGACACTGAAGCTTTCTTT. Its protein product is CASSLLRAGGDTEAFF.

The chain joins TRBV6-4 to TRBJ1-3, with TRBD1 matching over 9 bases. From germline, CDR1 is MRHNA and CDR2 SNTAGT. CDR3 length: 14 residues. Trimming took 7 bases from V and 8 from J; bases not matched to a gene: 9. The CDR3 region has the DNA TGTGCCAGCAATCCGACAGGGGGAAAGGACACCATATATTTT. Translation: CASNPTGGKDTIYF.

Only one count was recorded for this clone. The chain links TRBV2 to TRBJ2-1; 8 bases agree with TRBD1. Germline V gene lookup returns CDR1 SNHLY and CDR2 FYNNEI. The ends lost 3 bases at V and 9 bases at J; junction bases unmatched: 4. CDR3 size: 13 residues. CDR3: CASSDQGAIEQFF. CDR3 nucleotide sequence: TGTGCCAGCAGTGATCAGGGGGCTATTGAGCAGTTCTTC.

The CDR3 bases are TGCAGTGCTAGTTCGGGACTAGCGGGGGGACTTTTTACGTTCGAGCAGTACTTC. It yields the protein CSASSGLAGGLFTFEQYF. V gene TRBV20-1 combines with J gene TRBJ2-7; 15 positions agree with TRBD2. The germline V gene encodes CDR1 DFQATT and CDR2 SNEGSKA (reference sequence). V dropped 3 bases and J dropped 6; count of bases not matched to a gene: 15. This CDR3 region has 18 residues.

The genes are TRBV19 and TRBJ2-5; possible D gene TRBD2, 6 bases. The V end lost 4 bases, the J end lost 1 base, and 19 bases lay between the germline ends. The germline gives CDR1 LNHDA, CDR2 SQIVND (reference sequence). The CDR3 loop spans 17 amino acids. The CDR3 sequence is CASSTPGRAGIQETQYF. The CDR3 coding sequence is TGTGCCAGTAGTACCCCGGGGAGAGCGGGCATCCAAGAGACCCAGTACTTC.

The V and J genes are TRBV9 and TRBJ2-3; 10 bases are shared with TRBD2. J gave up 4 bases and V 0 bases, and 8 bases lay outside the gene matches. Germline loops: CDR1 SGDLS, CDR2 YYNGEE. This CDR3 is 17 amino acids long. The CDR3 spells CASSVDPAGGPADTQYF. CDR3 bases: TGTGCCAGCAGCGTAGACCCAGCGGGAGGGCCAGCAGATACGCAGTATTTT.

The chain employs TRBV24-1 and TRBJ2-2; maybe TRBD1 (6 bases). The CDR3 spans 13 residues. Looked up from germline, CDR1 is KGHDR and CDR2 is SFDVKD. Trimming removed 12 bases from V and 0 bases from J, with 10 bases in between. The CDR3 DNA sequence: TGTGCCGCCCGGACAGCGAACACCGGGGAGCTGTTTTTT. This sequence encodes CAARTANTGELFF.

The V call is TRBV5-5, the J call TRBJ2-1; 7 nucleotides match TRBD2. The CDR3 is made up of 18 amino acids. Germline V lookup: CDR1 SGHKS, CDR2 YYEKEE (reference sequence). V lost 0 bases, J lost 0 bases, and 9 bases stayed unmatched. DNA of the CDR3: TGTGCCAGCAGCTTGGCCCACGGGGGGTGGAGCTCCTACAATGAGCAGTTCTTC. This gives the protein CASSLAHGGWSSYNEQFF.

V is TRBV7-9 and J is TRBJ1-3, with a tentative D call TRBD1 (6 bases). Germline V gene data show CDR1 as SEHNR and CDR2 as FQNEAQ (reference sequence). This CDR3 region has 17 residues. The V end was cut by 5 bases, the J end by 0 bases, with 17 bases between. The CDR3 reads CASSQVTGFSSGNTIYF. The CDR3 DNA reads TGTGCCAGCAGCCAAGTGACAGGCTTCTCCTCTGGAAACACCATATATTTT.

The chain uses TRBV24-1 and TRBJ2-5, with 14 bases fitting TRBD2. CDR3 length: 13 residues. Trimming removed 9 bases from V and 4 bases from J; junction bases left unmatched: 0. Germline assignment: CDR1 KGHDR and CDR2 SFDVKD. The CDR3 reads CATGLAGGETQYF. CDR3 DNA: TGTGCCACCGGACTAGCGGGAGGAGAGACCCAGTACTTC.

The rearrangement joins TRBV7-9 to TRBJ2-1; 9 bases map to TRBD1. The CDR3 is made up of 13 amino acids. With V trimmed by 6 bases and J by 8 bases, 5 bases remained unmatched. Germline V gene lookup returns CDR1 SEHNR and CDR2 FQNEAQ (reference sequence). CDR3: CASRTGGIDEQFF. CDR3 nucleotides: TGTGCCAGCAGAACAGGGGGCATAGATGAGCAGTTCTTC. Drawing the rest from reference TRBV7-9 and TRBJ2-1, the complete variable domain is DTGVSQNPRHKITKRGQNVTFRCDPISEHNRLYWYRQTLGQGPEFLTYFQNEAQLEKSRLLSDRFSAERPKGSFSTLEIQRTEQGDSAMYLCASRTGGIDEQFFGPGTRLTVL.